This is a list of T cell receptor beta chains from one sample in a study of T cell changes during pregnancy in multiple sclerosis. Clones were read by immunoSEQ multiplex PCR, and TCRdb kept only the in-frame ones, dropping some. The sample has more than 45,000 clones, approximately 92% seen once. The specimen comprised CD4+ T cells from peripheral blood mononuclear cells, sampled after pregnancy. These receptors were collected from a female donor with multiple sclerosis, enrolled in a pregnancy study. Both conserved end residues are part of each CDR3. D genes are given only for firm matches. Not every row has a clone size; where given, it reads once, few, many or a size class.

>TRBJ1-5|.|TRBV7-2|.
TGTGCCAGCAGCTTAGGGGACTATAGCAATCAGCCCCAGCATTTT
CASSLGDYSNQPQHF
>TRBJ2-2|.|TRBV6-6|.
TGTGCCAGCAGCTTGGACACTCTCGGGGAGCTGTTTTTT
CASSLDTLGELFF
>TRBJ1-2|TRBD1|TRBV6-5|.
TGTGCCACCTTCTTACAGGGGGCGGTTGGCTACACCTTC
CATFLQGAVGYTF
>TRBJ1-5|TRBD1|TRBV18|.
TGTGCCAGCTCAACGGACAGGGGCAATCAGCCCCAGCATTTT
CASSTDRGNQPQHF
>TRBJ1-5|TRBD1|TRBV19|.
TGTGCCAGTAGTATGGGGGGACAGAATCAGCCCCAGCATTTT
CASSMGGQNQPQHF
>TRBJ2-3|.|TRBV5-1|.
TGCGCCAGCAGCTTTTTGACAGCCACAGATACGCAGTATTTT
CASSFLTATDTQYF
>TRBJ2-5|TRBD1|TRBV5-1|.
TGCGCCAGCAGCTGGTCGGACAGGGGGCGGGGGGAGACCCAGTACTTC
CASSWSDRGRGETQYF
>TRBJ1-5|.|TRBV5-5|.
TGTGCCAGCAGCCTAGAACAGGGAAGCAATCAGCCCCAGCATTTT
CASSLEQGSNQPQHF
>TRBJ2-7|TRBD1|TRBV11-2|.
TGTGCCAGCAGCCAAACAGGGGGTATAAACGAGCAGTACTTC
CASSQTGGINEQYF
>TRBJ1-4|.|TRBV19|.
TGTGCCAGTAGCAAGAGACACGAAACCTATGAAAAACTGTTTTTT
CASSKRHETYEKLFF
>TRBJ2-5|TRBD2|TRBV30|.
TGTGCCTGGAGCTTTTCGCGGGGGGTTAGGGAGACCCAGTACTTC
CAWSFSRGVRETQYF
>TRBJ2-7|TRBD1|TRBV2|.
TGTGCCAGCAGCGCTGGGACAGGGGCAACCTACGAGCAGTACTTC
CASSAGTGATYEQYF
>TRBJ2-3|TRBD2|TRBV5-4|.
TGTGCCAGCAGCTTGTGGACTAGCGGGAGCACAGATACGCAGTATTTT
CASSLWTSGSTDTQYF
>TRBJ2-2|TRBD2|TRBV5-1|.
TGCGCCAGCAGCCCCGGGACTACCAACACCGGGGAGCTGTTTTTT
CASSPGTTNTGELFF
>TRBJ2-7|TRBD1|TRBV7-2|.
TGTGCCAGCAGCTTCCTCGGGACAGGGAGTAGGGAGCAGTACTTC
CASSFLGTGSREQYF
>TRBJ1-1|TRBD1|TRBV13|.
TGTGCCAGCAGCTTGGGACAGGGGGCCACTGAAGCTTTCTTT
CASSLGQGATEAFF
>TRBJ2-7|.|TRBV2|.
TGTGCCAGCAGTGGGCGGGGAACCTACGAGCAGTACTTC
CASSGRGTYEQYF
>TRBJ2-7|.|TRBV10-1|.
TGCGCCAGCAGTGACGGGGGGCTCCCCCTCTCCTACGAGCAGTACTTC
CASSDGGLPLSYEQYF
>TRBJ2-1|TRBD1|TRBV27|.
TGTGCCAGCAGCAGGACAGGGCCCTTTAATGAGCAGTTCTTC
CASSRTGPFNEQFF
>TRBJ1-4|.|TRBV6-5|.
TGTGCCAGCAGTTACTCCTTGGGAACCCGAGGGGAAAAACTGTTTTTT
CASSYSLGTRGEKLFF
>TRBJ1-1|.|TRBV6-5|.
TGTGCCAGCAGCTATTACGTGGGGAGCAACACTGAAGCTTTCTTT
CASSYYVGSNTEAFF
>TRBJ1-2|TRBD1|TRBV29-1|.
TGCAGCGTAGGACAGGGTGATGGCTACACCTTC
CSVGQGDGYTF
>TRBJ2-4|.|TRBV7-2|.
TGTGCCAGCAGCATGAGCCTGAGCATTCAGTACTTC
CASSMSLSIQYF
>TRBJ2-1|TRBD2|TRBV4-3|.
TGCGCCAGCAGCCGCACTAGCGGGAGGGTGTACAATGAGCAGTTCTTC
CASSRTSGRVYNEQFF
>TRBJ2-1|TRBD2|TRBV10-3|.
TGTGCCATCAGTTCCCTAGCGGGAGACGGCTACAATGAGCAGTTCTTC
CAISSLAGDGYNEQFF
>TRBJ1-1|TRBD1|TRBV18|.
TGTGCCAGCTCACCCCAGGGACAGGGGCGCCCTGAAGCTTTCTTT
CASSPQGQGRPEAFF
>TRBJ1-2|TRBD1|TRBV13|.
TGTGCCAGCAGCCCACGGACAGGATATGGCTACACCTTC
CASSPRTGYGYTF
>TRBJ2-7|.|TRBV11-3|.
TGTGCCAGCAGCTTCAGTGGGTCAGGCCACGAGCAGTACTTC
CASSFSGSGHEQYF
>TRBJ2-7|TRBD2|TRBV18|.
TGTGCCAGCTCACCACGCTCGACTAGCGCGTCTTACGAGCAGTACTTC
CASSPRSTSASYEQYF
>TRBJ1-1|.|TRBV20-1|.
TGCAGTGCTAGTGACAGGACTGAAGCTTTCTTT
CSASDRTEAFF
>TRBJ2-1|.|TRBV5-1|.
TGCGCCAGCAGTGAGACAGCAAGAAATGAGCAGTTCTTC
CASSETARNEQFF
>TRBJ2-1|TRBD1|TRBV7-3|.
TGTGCCAGCAGCGGGGGCAGGGGGCTTGGTGAGCAGTTCTTC
CASSGGRGLGEQFF
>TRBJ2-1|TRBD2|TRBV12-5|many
TGTGCTAGTGGTTTAGGACTAGCGGACCTCAATGAGCAGTTCTTC
CASGLGLADLNEQFF
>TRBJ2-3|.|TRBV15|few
TGTGCCACCAGCGGGCCAACCGCCGGGAATTTAGATACGCAGTATTTT
CATSGPTAGNLDTQYF
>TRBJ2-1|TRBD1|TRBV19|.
TGTGCCAGTGGCGTGCAGGGGGTCAATGAGCAGTTCTTC
CASGVQGVNEQFF
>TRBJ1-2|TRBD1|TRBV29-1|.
TGCAGCGTTTCCGACAGGGACTATGGCTACACCTTC
CSVSDRDYGYTF
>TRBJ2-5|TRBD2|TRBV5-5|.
TGTGCCAGCAGCTTGGAGGGACTAGCGGCGGAGACCCAGTACTTC
CASSLEGLAAETQYF
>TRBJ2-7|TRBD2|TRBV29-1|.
TGCAGCGTTACCTATAGCGGGAGAGACCGTTACGAGCAGTACTTC
CSVTYSGRDRYEQYF
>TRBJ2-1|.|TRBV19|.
TGTGCCAGTAGTATTCAGGGTACCTACAATGAGCAGTTCTTC
CASSIQGTYNEQFF
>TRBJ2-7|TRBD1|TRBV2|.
TGTGCCAGCAGAGGGGGCAGGGCCGCCGAGCAGTACTTC
CASRGGRAAEQYF
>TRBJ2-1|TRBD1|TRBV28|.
TGTGCCAGCAGTTCACTCCAGGGGGTAATACCGAACTACAATGAGCAGTTCTTC
CASSSLQGVIPNYNEQFF
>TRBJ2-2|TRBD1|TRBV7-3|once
TGTGCCAGCCGACCTACAGGGGGCGCCGGGGAGCTGTTTTTT
CASRPTGGAGELFF
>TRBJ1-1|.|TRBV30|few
TGTGCCTGGAGTGTAGGACAAATGAACACTGAAGCTTTCTTT
CAWSVGQMNTEAFF
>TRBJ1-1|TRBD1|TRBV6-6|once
TGTGCCAGCAGTTCACAGGGGGGTAGCACTGAAGCTTTCTTT
CASSSQGGSTEAFF
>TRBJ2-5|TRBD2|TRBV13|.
TGTGCCAGCAGCCCGGGACTAGCGGGAGATCGGGAAGAGACCCAGTACTTC
CASSPGLAGDREETQYF
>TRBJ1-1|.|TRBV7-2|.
TGTGCCAGCAGCTTCGACAGGCCCTCTGAAGCTTTCTTT
CASSFDRPSEAFF
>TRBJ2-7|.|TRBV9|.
TGTGCCAGCAGCGTAGAAGAGATAGACTACGAGCAGTACTTC
CASSVEEIDYEQYF
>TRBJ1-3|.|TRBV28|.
TGTGCCAGCAAATCGGGGGGGGATTTTGACACCATATATTTT
CASKSGGDFDTIYF
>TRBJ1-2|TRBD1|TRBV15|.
TGTGCCACCAAAAGGGACAGGTCTAACTATGGCTACACCTTC
CATKRDRSNYGYTF
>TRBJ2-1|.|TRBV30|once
TGTGCCTGGAGTGTGATAAAGGGGAATGAGCAGTTCTTC
CAWSVIKGNEQFF
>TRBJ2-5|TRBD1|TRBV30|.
TGTGCCTGGAGTTCAACCGACAGGGGGGAGCGAAAGACCCAGTACTTC
CAWSSTDRGERKTQYF
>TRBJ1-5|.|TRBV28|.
TGTGCCAGCAGTTTATCAGCCAGGTCCTATAGCAATCAGCCCCAGCATTTT
CASSLSARSYSNQPQHF
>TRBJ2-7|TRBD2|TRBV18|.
TGTGCCAGCTCACCAGGAGTTCGCGGGAGCTCCTACGAGCAGTACTTC
CASSPGVRGSSYEQYF
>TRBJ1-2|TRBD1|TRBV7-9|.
TGTGCCAGCAGCTTGACAGGGGGCGGGGGTGGCTACACCTTC
CASSLTGGGGGYTF